This TCR beta chain comes out of a study of T cells expressing NK-cell markers. Study information: Sorted CD3+CD56-NKG2C+, CD3+CD56+NKG2C- and CD3+CD56+NKG2C+ T cells were the source of the TCR beta repertoires. Findings and limits, study-wide: In several donors, dominant clonotypes made up 28.3-60.1% of CD3+CD56-NKG2C+ cells.

This CDR3 contains 14 residues. CDR1 and CDR2 from the germline V gene are SEHNR and FQNEAQ (reference sequence). Making the TCR beta cDNA relied on 5'RACE template switching with UMIs. TCRdb derives one entry per CDR3 protein from the 5' RACE reads, leaving out DNA. Across around 8,000 distinct CDR3 sequences, the top ten clones capture roughly a tenth of the sample. This clonotype is medium-sized (0.01 to 0.1%) by frequency. Its antigen remains unidentified. The specimen sequenced was blood T cells: a sorted CD56 or NKG2C T cell subset, CD4+ or CD8+ T cells, or bulk PBMC T cells (not recorded which). The chain is built from TRBV7-9 and TRBJ1-3. The receptor was isolated from a young man in good health. The CDR3 is CASSFQGSGNTIYF.